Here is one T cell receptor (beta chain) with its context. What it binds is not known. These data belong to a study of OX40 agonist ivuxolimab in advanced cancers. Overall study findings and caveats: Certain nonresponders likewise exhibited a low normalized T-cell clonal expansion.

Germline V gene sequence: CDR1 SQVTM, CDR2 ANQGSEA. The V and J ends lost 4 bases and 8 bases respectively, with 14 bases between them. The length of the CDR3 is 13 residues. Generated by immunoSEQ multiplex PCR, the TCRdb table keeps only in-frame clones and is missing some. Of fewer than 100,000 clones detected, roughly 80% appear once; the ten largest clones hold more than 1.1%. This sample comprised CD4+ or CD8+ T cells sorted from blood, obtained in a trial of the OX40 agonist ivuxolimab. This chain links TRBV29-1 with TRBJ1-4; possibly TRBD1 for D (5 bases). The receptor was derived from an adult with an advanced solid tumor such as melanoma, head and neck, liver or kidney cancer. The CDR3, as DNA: TGCAGCGTTGGGGGGATAGCTGGCGAAAAACTGTTTTTT. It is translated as CSVGGIAGEKLFF.